Listed here is a single TCR beta chain. Its antigen remains unidentified. The data are from a study of cytomegalovirus exposure and HLA in healthy donors. Study as a whole: Counted in an early data release were 65 million to 100 million unique TCRs from HLA-typed donors. Study outcomes and limitations: Some V segments (TRBV6-2 and TRBV6-3 among them) were excluded as indistinguishable. An analysis that was carried out later associated some 17,000 TCR beta sequences with HLA alleles at 0.05 false discovery rate.

The donors gave bone marrow, and they were healthy. The germline V gene encodes CDR1 MNHEY and CDR2 SMNVEV (reference sequence). V lost 8 bases, J lost 4 bases, and 11 bases lay in between. This CDR3 has 12 amino acids. The PCR ran on 60 Vbeta and 13 Jbeta primers. Profiled with immunoSEQ multiplex PCR; TCRdb holds only in-frame clones, not every one. The sample lists about 160,000 clones, roughly 80% seen once, with 5.5% to 8% in the top ten. This receptor was obtained from a young woman in good health and CMV-seropositive. What was sequenced was PBMCs. The V gene is TRBV27, the J gene TRBJ1-1; D is unresolved. The CDR3 loop is CASGDGRTEAFF. The CDR3 DNA reads TGTGCCAGCGGAGACGGTCGCACTGAAGCTTTCTTT.